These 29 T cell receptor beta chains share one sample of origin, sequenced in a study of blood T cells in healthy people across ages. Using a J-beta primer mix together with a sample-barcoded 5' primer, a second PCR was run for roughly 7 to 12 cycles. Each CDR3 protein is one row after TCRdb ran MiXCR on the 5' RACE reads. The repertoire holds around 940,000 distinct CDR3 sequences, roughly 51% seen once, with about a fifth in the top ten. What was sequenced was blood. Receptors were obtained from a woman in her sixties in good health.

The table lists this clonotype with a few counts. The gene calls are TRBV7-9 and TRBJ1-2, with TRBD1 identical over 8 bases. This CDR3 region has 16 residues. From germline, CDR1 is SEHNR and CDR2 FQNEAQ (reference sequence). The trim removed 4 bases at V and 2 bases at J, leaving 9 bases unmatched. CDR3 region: CASSSVGTGTNYGYTF. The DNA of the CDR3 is TGTGCCAGCAGCTCCGTCGGGACAGGAACGAACTATGGCTACACCTTC.

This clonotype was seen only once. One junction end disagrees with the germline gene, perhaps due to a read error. The CDR3 DNA follows: TGCGCCAGTTATAGCGGGGGGACCTCCTGCGAGCAGTACTTC. It is translated as CASYSGGTSCEQYF. J is TRBJ2-7 and V is TRBV28; 10 nucleotides agree with TRBD2. Looked up from germline, CDR1 is MDHEN and CDR2 is SYDVKM. The CDR3 extends over 14 amino acids.

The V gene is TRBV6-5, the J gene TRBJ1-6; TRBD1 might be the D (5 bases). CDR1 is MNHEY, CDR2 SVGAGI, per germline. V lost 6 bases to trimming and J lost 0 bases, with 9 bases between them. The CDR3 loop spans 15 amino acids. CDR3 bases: TGTGCCAGCAGAGGACACGGCTCCTATAATTCACCCCTCCACTTT. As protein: CASRGHGSYNSPLHF.

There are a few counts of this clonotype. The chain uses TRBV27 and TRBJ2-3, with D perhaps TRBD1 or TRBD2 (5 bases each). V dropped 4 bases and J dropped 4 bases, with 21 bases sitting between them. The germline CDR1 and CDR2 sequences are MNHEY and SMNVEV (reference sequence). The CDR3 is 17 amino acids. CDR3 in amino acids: CASSYRGYRTLADTQYF. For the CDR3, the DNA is TGTGCCAGCAGTTATAGGGGTTATCGGACACTAGCAGATACGCAGTATTTT.

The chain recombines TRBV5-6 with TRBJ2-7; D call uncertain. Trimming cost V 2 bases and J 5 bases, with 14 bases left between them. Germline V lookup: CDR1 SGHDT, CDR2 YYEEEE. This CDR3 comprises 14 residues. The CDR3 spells CASSFVGVSDEQYF. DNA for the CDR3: TGTGCCAGCAGCTTCGTTGGGGTTTCCGACGAGCAGTACTTC. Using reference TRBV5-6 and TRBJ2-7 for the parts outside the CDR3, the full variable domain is DAGVTQSPTHLIKTRGQQVTLRCSPKSGHDTVSWYQQALGQGPQFIFQYYEEEERQRGNFPDRFSGHQFPNYSSELNVNALLLGDSALYLCASSFVGVSDEQYFGPGTRLTVT.

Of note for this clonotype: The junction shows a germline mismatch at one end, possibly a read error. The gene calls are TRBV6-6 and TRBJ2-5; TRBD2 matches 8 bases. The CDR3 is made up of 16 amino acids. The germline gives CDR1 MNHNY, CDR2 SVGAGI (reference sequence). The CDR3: CTSSYYRTSGQETQYF. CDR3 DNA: TGTACCAGCAGTTACTACCGTACTAGCGGCCAAGAGACCCAGTACTTC.

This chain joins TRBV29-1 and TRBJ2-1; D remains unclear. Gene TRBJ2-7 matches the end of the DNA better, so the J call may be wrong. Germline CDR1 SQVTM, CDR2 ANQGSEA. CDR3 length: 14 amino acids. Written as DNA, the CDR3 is TGCAGCGTCGCCCAGACCTACTCCTACAATGAGCAGTACTTC. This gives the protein CSVAQTYSYNEQYF.

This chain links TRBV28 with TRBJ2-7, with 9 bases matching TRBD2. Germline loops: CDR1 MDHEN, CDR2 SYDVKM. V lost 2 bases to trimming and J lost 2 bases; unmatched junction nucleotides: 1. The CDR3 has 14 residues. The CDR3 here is CASSLLAGTYEQYF. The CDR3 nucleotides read TGTGCCAGCAGTTTACTAGCGGGAACCTACGAGCAGTACTTC.

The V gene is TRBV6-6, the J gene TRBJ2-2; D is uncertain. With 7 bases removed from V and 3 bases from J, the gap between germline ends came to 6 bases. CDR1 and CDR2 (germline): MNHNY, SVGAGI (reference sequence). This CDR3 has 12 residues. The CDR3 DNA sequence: TGTGCCAGCACTGAGGACACCGGGGAGCTGTTTTTT. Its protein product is CASTEDTGELFF.

The CDR3: CASSPHTGSNQPQHF. The DNA of the CDR3 is TGTGCCAGCAGCCCGCACACCGGTAGCAATCAGCCCCAGCATTTT. The chain has TRBV9 and TRBJ1-5; no clear D gene. V lost 4 bases, J lost 0 bases, and 11 bases lay in between. CDR1 is SGDLS, CDR2 YYNGEE, per germline. The length of the CDR3 is 15 residues. The variable domain in full, with the rest retrieved from reference TRBV9 and TRBJ1-5, is DSGVTQTPKHLITATGQRVTLRCSPRSGDLSVYWYQQSLDQGLQFLIQYYNGEERAKGNILERFSAQQFPDLHSELNLSSLELGDSALYFCASSPHTGSNQPQHFGDGTRLSIL.

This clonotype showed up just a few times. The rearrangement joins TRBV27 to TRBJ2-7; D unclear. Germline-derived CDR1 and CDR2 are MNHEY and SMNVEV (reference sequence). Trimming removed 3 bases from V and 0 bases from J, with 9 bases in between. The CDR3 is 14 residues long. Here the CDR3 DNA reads TGTGCCAGCAGTTTTAACGTCTACTCCTACGAGCAGTACTTC. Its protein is CASSFNVYSYEQYF.

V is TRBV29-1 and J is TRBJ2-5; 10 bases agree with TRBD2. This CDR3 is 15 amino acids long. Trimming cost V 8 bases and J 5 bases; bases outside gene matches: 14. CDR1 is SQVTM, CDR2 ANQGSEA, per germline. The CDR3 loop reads CSYGVAGGKGETQYF. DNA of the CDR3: TGCAGCTATGGAGTAGCGGGAGGAAAGGGGGAGACCCAGTACTTC.

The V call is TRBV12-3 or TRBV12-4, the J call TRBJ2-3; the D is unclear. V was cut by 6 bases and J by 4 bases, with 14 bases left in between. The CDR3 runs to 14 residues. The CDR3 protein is CASSRRIGADTQYF. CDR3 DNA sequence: TGTGCCAGCAGCAGGAGAATCGGAGCAGATACGCAGTATTTT.

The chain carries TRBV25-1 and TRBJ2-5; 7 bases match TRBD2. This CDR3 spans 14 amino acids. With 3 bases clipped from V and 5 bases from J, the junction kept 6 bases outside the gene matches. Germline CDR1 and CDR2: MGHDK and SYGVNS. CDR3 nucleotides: TGTGCCAGCAGTGAGTCCCTAGCGGCTGAGACCCAGTACTTC. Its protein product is CASSESLAAETQYF.

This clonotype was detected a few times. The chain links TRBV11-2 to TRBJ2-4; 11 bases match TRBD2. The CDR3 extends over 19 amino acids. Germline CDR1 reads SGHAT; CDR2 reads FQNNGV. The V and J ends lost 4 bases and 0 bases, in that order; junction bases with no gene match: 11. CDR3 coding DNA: TGTGCCAGCAGCTACTCGTCGGCCGGGACTAGCGGAGCCAAAAACATTCAGTACTTC. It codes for CASSYSSAGTSGAKNIQYF.

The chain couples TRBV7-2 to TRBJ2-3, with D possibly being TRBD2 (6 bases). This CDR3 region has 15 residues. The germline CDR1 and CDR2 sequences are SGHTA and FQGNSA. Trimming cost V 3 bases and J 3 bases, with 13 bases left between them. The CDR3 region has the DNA TGTGCCAGCAGCTTCGGGACTCTAAAAACAGATACGCAGTATTTT. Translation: CASSFGTLKTDTQYF.

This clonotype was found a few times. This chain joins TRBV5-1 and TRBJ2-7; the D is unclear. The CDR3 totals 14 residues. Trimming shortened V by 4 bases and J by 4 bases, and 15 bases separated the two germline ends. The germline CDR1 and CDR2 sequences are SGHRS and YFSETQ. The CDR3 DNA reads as TGCGCCAGCAGCGGCACAAGCGCCCCTTACGAGCAGTACTTC. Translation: CASSGTSAPYEQYF.

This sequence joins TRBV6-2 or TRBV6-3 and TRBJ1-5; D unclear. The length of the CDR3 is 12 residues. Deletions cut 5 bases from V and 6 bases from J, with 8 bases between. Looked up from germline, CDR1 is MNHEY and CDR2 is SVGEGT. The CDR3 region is CASSTDFQPQHF. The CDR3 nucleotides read TGTGCCAGCAGTACGGACTTTCAGCCCCAGCATTTT.

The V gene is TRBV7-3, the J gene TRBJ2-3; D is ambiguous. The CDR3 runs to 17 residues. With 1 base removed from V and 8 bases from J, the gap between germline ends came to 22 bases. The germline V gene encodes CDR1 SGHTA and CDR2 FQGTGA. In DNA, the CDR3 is TGTGCCAGCAGCTTAAAGGCCCTTGGCGGCCCCTTGGCTACGCAGTATTTT. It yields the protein CASSLKALGGPLATQYF.

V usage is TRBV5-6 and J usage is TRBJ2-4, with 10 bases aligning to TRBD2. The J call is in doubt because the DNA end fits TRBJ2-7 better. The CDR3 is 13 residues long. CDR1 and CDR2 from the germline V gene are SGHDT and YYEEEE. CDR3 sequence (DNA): TGTGCCAGCAGCTTGCCTAGCGGGAGCGAGCAGTACTTC. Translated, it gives CASSLPSGSEQYF.

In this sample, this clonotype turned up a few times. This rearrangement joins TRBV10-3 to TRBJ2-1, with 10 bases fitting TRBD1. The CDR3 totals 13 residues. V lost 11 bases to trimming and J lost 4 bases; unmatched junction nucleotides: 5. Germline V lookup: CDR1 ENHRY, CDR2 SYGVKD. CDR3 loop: CALPGQGYNEQFF. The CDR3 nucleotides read TGTGCCTTACCGGGACAGGGGTACAATGAGCAGTTCTTC.

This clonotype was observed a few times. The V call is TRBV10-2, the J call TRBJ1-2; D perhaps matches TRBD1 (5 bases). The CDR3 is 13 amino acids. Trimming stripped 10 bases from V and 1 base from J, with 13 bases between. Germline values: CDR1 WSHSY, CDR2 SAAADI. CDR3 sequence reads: CATYGDDNYGYTF. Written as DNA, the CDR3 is TGCGCCACCTACGGGGACGATAACTATGGCTACACCTTC.

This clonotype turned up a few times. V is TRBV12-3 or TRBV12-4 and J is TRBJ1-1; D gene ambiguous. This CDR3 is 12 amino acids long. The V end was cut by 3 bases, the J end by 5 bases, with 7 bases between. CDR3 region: CASSLERTEAFF. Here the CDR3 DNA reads TGTGCCAGCAGTTTGGAAAGGACTGAAGCTTTCTTT.

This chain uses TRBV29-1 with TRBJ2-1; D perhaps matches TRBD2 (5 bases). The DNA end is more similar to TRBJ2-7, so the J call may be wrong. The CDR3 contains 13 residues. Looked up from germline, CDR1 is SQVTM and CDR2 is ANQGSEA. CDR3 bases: TGCAGCGTCCAGCTAGCCGCACACAATGAGCAGTACTTC. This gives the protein CSVQLAAHNEQYF.

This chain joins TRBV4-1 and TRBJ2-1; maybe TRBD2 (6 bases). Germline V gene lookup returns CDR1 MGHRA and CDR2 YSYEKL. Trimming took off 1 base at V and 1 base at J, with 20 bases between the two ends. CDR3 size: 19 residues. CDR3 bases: TGCGCCAGCAGCCAAGGGGCGACTATCGGGAGATGGTCCTACAATGAGCAGTTCTTC. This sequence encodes CASSQGATIGRWSYNEQFF.

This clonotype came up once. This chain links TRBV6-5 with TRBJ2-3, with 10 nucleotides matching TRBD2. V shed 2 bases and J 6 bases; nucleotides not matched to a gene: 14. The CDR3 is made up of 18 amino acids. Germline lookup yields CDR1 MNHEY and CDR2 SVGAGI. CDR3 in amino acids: CASSYDEALAGPEDTQYF. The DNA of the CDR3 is TGTGCCAGCAGTTACGACGAAGCACTAGCGGGGCCAGAGGATACGCAGTATTTT.

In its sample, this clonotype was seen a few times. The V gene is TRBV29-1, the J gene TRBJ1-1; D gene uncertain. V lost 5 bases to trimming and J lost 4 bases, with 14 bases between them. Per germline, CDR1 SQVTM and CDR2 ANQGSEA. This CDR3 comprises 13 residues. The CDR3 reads CSVFSTESTEAFF. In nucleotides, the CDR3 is TGCAGCGTTTTCTCCACAGAGTCCACTGAAGCTTTCTTT.

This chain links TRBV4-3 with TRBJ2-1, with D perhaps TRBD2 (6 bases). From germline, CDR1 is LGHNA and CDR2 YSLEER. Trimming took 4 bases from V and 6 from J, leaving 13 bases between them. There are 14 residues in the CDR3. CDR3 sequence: CASSPNRDFNEQFF. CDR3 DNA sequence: TGCGCCAGCAGCCCAAACCGGGACTTCAATGAGCAGTTCTTC.

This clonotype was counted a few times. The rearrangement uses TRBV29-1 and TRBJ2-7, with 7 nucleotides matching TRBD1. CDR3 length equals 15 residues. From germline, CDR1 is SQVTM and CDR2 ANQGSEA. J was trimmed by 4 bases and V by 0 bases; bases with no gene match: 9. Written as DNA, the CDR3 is TGCAGCGTTGAAGATGGTCGAGGGGGCGATTACGAGCAGTACTTC. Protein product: CSVEDGRGGDYEQYF.